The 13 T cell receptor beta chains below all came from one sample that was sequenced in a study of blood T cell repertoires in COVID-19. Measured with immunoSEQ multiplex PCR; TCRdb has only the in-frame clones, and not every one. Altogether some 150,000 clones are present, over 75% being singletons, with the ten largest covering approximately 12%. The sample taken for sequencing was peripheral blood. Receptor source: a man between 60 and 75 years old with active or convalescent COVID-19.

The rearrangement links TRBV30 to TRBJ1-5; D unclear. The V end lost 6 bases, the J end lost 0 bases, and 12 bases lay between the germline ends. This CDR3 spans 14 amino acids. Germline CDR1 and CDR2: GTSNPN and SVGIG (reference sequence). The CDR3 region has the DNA TGTGCCTGTGGTGAGGGTCATAGCAATCAGCCCCAGCATTTT. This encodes CACGEGHSNQPQHF.

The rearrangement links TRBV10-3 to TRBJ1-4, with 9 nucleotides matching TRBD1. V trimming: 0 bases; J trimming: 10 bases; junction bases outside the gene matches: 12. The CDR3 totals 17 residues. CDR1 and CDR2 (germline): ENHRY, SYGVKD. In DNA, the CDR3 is TGTGCCATCAGTGAGTCAGTCCCTGTGACAGGGGGGCGAAAACTGTTTTTT. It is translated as CAISESVPVTGGRKLFF.

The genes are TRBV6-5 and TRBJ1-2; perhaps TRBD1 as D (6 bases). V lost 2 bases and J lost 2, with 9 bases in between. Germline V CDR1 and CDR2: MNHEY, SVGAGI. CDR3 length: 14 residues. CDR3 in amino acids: CASSYMRGNYGYTF. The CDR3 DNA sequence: TGTGCCAGCAGTTACATGAGGGGGAACTATGGCTACACCTTC.

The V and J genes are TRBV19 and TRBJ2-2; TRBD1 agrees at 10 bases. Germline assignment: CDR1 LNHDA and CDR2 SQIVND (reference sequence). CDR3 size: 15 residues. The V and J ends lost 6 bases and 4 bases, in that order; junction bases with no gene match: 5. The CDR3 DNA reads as TGTGCCAGTAGAGGCAGGACAGGGGGCACCGGGGAGCTGTTTTTT. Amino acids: CASRGRTGGTGELFF.

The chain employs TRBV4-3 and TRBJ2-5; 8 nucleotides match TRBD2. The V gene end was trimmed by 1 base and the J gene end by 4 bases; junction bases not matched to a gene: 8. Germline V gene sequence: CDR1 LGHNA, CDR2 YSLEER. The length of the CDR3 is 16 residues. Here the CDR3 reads CASSQAGSSGSETQYF. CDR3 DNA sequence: TGCGCCAGCAGCCAAGCGGGTTCTAGCGGGTCAGAGACCCAGTACTTC.

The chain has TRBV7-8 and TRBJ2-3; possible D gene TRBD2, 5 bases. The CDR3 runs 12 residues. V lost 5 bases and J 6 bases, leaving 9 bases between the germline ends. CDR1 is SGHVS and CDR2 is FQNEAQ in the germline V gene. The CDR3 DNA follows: TGTGCCAGCAGCCCAGGAGGTGATACGCAGTATTTT. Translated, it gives CASSPGGDTQYF.

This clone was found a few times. CDR3 protein: CASSPRTGREQYF. The CDR3 DNA reads as TGTGCCAGCAGCCCCCGGACAGGGCGAGAGCAGTACTTC. The rearrangement links TRBV3-1 (or the pseudogene TRBV3-2) to TRBJ2-7; 8 nucleotides agree with TRBD1. Trimming removed 4 bases from V and 7 bases from J; junction bases left unmatched: 6. The CDR3 extends over 13 amino acids. Germline CDR1 and CDR2: LGHDT and YNNKEL (reference sequence).

CDR3 sequence (DNA): TGTGCCAGCAGCCCAGGACTCCAAGAGACCCAGTACTTC. This sequence encodes CASSPGLQETQYF. The chain uses TRBV11-2 and TRBJ2-5; D possibly corresponds to TRBD2 (5 bases). CDR1 and CDR2 (germline): SGHAT, FQNNGV. V lost 5 bases and J lost 1, with 8 bases in between. This CDR3 has 13 residues.

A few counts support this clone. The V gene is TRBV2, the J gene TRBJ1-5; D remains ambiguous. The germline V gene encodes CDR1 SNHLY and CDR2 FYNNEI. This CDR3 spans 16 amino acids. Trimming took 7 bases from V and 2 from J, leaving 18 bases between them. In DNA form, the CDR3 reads TGTGCCAGCATCGACACACCCATAGATGGCAATCAGCCCCAGCATTTT. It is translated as CASIDTPIDGNQPQHF.

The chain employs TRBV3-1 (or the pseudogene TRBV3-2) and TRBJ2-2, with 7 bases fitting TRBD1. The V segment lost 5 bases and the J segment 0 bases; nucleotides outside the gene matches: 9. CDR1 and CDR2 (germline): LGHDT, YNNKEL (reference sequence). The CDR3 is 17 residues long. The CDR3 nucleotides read TGTGCCAGCAGCGTACGAACGGGGACAGCGAACACCGGGGAGCTGTTTTTT. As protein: CASSVRTGTANTGELFF.

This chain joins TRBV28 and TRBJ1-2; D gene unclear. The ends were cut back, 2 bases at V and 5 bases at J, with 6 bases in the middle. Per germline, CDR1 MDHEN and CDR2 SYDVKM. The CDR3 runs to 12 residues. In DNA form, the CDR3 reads TGTGCCAGCAGTTTAGACGGGTATGGCTACACCTTC. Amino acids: CASSLDGYGYTF.

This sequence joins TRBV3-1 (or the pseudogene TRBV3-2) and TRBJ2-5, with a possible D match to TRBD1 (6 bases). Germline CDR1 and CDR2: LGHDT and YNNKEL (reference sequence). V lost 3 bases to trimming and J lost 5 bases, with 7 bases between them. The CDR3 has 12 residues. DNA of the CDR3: TGTGCCAGCAGCCAGCAGGGGGAGACCCAGTACTTC. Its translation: CASSQQGETQYF.

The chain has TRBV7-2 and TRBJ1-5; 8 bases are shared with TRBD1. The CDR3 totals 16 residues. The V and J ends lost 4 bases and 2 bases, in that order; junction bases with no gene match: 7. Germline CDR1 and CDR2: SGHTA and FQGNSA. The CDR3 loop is CASSSQGGYGNQPQHF. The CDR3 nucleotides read TGTGCCAGCAGCTCACAGGGGGGGTATGGCAATCAGCCCCAGCATTTT.